The subject of this entry is one T cell receptor beta chain. There is no known antigen for this receptor. No clone much larger than this one lies a single base away; base qualities are absent. V loses 2 bases, J loses 1 base, and the germline ends lie 9 bases apart. CDR1 KGHSH and CDR2 LQKENI are derived from the germline V gene. Its CDR3 holds 14 amino acids, cysteine through phenylalanine. Only the CDR3 DNA is retained, 42 bases long and in frame from the first base. The method behind the library was the immunoSEQ multiplex PCR assay. In the original analysis: A statistical classification framework was built for diagnosing cytomegalovirus status from the catalog of TCR beta chain sequences. TCRdb limited this immuneACCESS table to in-frame rearrangements with V and J called. A share of clones is missing; checked studies link under half to unresolved V genes, and the rest is unexplained. The V and J calls and clone size come from that table; D and trimming were worked out from the DNA. The sample table holds 150,000 to 180,000 clones, of which approximately 86% were seen once. 20% to 25% of the sample is held by the ten biggest clonotypes.

The donors were included in the validation cohort of roughly 130 subjects, a group kept apart from the approximately 650-subject first cohort. This specimen comes from a study of cytomegalovirus exposure and HLA in healthy donors (TCRdb year 2017). Study-level background: The 650 to 750 repertoires of the first cohort and the roughly 110 validation repertoires were produced on the same platform, according to a later analysis. The study aimed to test whether cataloging public T cell receptors could reveal signatures of past pathogen exposure. A separate validation cohort of 100 to 150 different subjects was used in addition to the roughly 700-subject first cohort. To predict cytomegalovirus infection status, the study combined high-throughput TCR immunosequencing, statistical association of individual TCRs with disease status, and machine learning.

Overall study outcomes, separate from this receptor: The validation cohort had no HLA typing available for a later analysis, so co-occurrence within that cohort was assessed over all 120 or so repertoires. Subsequent analysis determined that TCRs grouped into clusters in the first cohort also showed a tendency toward co-occurrence across the 120 or so validation repertoires, and 85% to 95% of cluster scores exceeded 0. The classifier was reported to diagnose cytomegalovirus status with high specificity and sensitivity in both the original cohort and the validation cohort. A few of the identified cytomegalovirus-associated TCR beta chains were confirmed in vitro to be specific for cytomegalovirus antigens. While some public TCRs were present in many individuals, most TCR sequences turned up only very rarely across donors. In the study, around 150 TCR beta chains were listed as associated with cytomegalovirus. It was suggested by the authors that the approach could potentially be generalized to other disease states and immunological phenotypes.

Recombination connected TRBV18 to TRBJ2-7; perhaps TRBD2 is the D gene, with 6 bases matching. The receptor comes from a man aged 18 to 30 in good health and CMV-seropositive. Sequenced input: PBMCs. The nucleotide sequence reads TGTGCCAGCTCACCATTGGAGGGATCCTACGAGCAGTACTTC. Translated, this gives CASSPLEGSYEQYF.